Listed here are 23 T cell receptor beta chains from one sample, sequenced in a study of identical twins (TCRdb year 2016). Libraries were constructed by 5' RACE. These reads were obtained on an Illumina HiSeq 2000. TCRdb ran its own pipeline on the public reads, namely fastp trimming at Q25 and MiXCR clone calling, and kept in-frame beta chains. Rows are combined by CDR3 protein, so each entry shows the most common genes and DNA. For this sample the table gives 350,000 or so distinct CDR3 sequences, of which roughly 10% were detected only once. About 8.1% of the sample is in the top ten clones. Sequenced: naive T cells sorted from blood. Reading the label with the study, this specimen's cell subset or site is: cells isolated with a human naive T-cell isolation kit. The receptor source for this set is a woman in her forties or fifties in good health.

The chain's CDR3 is CASSRSGARTDTQYF. The DNA for the CDR3 is TGTGCCAGCAGTCGTAGCGGGGCCCGCACAGATACGCAGTATTTT. V usage is TRBV27 and J usage is TRBJ2-3; TRBD2 agrees at 8 bases. The V gene end was trimmed by 5 bases and the J gene end by 1 base; junction bases not matched to a gene: 5. CDR1 is MNHEY and CDR2 is SMNVEV in the germline V gene (reference sequence). This CDR3 has 15 residues.

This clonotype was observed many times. Here the CDR3 DNA reads TGCGCCAGCGGGGGGGGCATCGCTGAAGCTTTCTTT. As protein: CASGGGIAEAFF. V usage is TRBV5-1 and J usage is TRBJ1-1, with D tentatively TRBD1 (6 bases). The ends were cut back, 7 bases at V and 6 bases at J, with 13 bases in the middle. Germline loops: CDR1 SGHRS, CDR2 YFSETQ. The CDR3 sequence is 12 residues long.

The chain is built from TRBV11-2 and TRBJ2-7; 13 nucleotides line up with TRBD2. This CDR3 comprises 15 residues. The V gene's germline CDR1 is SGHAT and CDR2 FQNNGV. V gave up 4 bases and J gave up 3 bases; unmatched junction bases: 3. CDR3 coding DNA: TGTGCCAGCAGCTCAGGACTAGCGGGAGTCTACGAGCAGTACGTC. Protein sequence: CASSSGLAGVYEQYV.

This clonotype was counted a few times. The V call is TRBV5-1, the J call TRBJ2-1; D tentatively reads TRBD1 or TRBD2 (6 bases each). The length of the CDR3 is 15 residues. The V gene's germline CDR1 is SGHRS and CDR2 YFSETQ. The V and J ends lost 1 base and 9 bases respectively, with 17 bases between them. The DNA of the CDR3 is TGCGCCAGCAGCTTGTCGACAGGAGGGATCGGTGAGCAGTTCTTC. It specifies CASSLSTGGIGEQFF. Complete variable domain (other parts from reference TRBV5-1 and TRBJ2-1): KAGVTQTPRYLIKTRGQQVTLSCSPISGHRSVSWYQQTPGQGLQFLFEYFSETQRNKGNFPGRFSGRQFSNSRSEMNVSTLELGDSALYLCASSLSTGGIGEQFFGPGTRLTVL.

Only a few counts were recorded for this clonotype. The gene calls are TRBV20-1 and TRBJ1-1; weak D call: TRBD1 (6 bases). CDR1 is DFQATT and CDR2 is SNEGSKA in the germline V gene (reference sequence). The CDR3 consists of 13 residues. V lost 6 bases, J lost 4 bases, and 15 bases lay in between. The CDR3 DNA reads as TGCAGTGCAACGGACAGTCCGGGCACTGAAGCTTTCTTT. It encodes CSATDSPGTEAFF.

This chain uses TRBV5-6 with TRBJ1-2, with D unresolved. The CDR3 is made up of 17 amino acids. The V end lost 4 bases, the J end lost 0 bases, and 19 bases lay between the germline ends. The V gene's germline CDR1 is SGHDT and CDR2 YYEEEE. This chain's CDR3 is CASSRSWTDGTNYGYTF. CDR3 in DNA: TGTGCCAGCAGCCGATCCTGGACGGACGGAACTAACTATGGCTACACCTTC.

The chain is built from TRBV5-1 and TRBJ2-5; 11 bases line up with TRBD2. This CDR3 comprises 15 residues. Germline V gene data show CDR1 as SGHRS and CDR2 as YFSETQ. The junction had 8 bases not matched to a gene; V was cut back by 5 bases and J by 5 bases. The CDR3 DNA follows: TGCGCCAGCAGGGACGGGACTAGCGGAGGGGAGACCCAGTACTTC. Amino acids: CASRDGTSGGETQYF.

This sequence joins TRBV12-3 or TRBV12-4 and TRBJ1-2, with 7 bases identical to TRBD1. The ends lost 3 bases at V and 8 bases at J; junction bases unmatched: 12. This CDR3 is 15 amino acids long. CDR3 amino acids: CASSFDRASAGGYTF. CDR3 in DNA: TGTGCCAGCAGTTTCGACAGGGCCTCCGCGGGAGGCTACACCTTC.

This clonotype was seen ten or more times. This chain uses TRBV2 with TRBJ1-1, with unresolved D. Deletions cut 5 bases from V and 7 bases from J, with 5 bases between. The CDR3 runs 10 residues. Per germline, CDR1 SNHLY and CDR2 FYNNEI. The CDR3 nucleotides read TGTGCCAGCAGTACTATTGAAGCTTTCTTT. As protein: CASSTIEAFF.

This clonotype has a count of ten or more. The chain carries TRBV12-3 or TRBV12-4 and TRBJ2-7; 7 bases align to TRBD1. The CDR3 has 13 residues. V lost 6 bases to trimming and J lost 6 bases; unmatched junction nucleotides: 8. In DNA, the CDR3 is TGTGCCAGCAGCCGGGACAGTCTTCTCGAGCAGTACTTC. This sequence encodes CASSRDSLLEQYF.

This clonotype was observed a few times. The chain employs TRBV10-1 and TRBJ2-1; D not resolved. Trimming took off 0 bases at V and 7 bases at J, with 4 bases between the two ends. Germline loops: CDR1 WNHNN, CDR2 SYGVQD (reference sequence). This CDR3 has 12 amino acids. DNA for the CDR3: TGCGCCAGCAGTGAGTCATGGAATGAGCAGTTCTTC. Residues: CASSESWNEQFF.

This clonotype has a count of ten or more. CDR3 sequence (DNA): TGCAGCGTTAGTAGCGGGATACGCTCCTACAATGAGCAGTTCTTC. Encoded protein: CSVSSGIRSYNEQFF. The V gene is TRBV29-1, the J gene TRBJ2-1, with 8 bases aligning to TRBD2. Unmatched junction bases numbered 6, after V lost 5 bases and J lost 0 bases. Germline loops: CDR1 SQVTM, CDR2 ANQGSEA. The CDR3 spans 15 residues.

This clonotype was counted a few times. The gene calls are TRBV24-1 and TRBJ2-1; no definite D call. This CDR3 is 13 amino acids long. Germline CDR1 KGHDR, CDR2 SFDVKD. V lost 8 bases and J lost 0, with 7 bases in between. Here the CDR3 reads CATTGPSYNEQFF. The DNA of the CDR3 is TGTGCCACCACCGGTCCCTCCTACAATGAGCAGTTCTTC.

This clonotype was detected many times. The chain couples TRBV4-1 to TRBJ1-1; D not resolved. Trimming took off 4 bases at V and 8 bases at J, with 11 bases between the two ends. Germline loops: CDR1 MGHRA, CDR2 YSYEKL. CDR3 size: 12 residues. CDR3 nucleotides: TGCGCCAGCAGCCCCCTCCCAGGAGAAGCTTTCTTT. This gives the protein CASSPLPGEAFF.

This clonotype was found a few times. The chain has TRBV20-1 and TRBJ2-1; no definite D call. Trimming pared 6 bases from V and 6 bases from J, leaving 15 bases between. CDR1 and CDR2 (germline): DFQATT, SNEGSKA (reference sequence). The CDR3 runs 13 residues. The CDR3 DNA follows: TGCAGTGCCGGCATACGGCGGTCCAATGAGCAGTTCTTC. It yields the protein CSAGIRRSNEQFF.

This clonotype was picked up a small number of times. CDR3 in DNA: TGTGCCAGCAGCACAGACGGGTACGAGCAGTACGTC. The encoded protein is CASSTDGYEQYV. The chain has TRBV7-8 and TRBJ2-7; D is undetermined. Germline CDR1 and CDR2: SGHVS and FQNEAQ. Trimming took 5 bases from V and 4 from J, leaving 9 bases between them. CDR3 size: 12 residues.

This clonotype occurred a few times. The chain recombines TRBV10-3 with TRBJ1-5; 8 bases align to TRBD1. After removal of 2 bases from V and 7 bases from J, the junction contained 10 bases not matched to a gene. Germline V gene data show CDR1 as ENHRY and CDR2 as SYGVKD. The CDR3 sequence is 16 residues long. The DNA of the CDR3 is TGTGCCATCAGTGAGGCCAGGGGGCTGAGGAGCCAGCCCCAGCATTTT. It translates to CAISEARGLRSQPQHF.

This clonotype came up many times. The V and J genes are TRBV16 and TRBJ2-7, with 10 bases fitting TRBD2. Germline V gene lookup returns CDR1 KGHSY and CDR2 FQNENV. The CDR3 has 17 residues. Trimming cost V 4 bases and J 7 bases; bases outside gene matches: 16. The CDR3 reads CASSPQASGSLSGEQYV. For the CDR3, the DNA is TGTGCCAGCAGCCCACAGGCTAGCGGGAGTCTTTCGGGGGAGCAGTACGTC.

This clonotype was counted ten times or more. The CDR3 nucleotides read TGTGCCACCAGTGACCCCGGTACCGGGGAGCTGTTTTTT. Protein sequence: CATSDPGTGELFF. J is TRBJ2-2 and V is TRBV24-1; D uncertain. V was trimmed by 4 bases and J by 5 bases, leaving 7 bases between them. Germline CDR1 is KGHDR and CDR2 is SFDVKD. CDR3 length equals 13 residues.

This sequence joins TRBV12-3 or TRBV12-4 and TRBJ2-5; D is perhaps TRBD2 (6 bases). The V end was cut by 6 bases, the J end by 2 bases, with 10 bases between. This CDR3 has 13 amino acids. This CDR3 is CASRDRGQETQYF. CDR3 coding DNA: TGTGCCAGCAGGGATCGGGGGCAAGAGACCCAGTACTTC.

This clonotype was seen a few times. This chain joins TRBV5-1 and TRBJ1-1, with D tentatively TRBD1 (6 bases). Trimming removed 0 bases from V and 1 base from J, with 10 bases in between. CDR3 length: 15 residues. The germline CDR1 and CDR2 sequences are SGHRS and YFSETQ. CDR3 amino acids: CASSLAGTRNTEAFF. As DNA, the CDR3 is TGCGCCAGCAGCTTGGCCGGGACAAGGAACACTGAAGCTTTCTTT.

Written as DNA, the CDR3 is TGTGCCAGCAGTTTAATTAACAATCAGCCCCAGCATTTT. Its translation: CASSLINNQPQHF. This chain connects TRBV28 to TRBJ1-5, with no clear D. The CDR3 is 13 residues long. Germline V gene data show CDR1 as MDHEN and CDR2 as SYDVKM. V shed 2 bases and J shed 3 bases, with 5 bases lying between them.

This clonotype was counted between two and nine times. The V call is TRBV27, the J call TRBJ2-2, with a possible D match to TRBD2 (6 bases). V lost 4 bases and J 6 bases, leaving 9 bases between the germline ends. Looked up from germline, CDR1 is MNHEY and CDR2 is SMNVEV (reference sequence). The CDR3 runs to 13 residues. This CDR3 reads CASSWRGPGELFF. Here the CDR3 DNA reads TGTGCCAGCAGTTGGAGGGGTCCCGGGGAGCTGTTTTTT.